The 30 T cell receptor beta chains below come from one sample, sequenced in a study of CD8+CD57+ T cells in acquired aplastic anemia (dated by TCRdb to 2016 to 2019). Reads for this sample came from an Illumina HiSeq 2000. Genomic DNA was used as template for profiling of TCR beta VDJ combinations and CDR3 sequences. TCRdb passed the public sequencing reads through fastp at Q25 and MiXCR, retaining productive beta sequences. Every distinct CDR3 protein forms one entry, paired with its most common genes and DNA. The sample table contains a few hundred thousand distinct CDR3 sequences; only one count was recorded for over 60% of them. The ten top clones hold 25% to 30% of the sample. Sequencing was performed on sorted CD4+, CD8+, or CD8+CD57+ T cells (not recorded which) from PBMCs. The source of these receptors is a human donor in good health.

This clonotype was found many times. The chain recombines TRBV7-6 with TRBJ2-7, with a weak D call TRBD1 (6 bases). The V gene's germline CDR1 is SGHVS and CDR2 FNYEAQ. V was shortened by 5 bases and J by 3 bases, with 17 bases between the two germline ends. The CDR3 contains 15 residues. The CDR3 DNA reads TGTGCCAGCAGCGCCATACAGGGAGAGGGCTACGAGCAGTACTTC. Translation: CASSAIQGEGYEQYF.

The CDR3 spells CSVDHPTGGGFGAFF. The CDR3 bases are TGCAGCGTTGATCACCCTACAGGGGGAGGATTCGGTGCTTTCTTT. The chain carries TRBV29-1 and TRBJ1-1; 8 bases are shared with TRBD1. This CDR3 comprises 15 residues. Germline V CDR1 and CDR2: SQVTM, ANQGSEA. V shed 3 bases, J shed 11 bases, and the junction held 17 bases outside the gene matches.

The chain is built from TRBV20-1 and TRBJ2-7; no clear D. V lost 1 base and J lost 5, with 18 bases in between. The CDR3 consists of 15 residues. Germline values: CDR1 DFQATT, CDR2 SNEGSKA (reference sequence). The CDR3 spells CSARARPSAFDEQYF. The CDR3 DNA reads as TGCAGTGCTAGAGCCCGGCCTAGTGCCTTCGACGAGCAGTACTTC.

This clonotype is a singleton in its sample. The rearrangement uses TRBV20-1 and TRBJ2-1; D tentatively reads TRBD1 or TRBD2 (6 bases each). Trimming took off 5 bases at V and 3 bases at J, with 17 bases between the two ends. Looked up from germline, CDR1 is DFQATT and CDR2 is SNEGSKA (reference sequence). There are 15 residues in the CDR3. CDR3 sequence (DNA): TGCAGTGCTCGCGAAGGGGGAGGAGGCTACAATGAGCAGTTCTTC. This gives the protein CSAREGGGGYNEQFF.

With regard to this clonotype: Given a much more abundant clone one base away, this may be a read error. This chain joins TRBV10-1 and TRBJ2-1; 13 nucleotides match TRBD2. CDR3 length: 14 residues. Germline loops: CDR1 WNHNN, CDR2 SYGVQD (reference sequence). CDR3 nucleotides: TGTGCCATCAGTCCAGGGACTAGCGGGACCGAGCAGTTCTTC. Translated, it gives CAISPGTSGTEQFF.

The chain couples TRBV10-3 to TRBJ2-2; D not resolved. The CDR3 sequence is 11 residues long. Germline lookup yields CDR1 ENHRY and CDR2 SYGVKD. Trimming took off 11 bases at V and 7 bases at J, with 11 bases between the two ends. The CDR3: CAFTADGELFF. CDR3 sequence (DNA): TGTGCCTTCACAGCCGACGGGGAGCTGTTTTTT.

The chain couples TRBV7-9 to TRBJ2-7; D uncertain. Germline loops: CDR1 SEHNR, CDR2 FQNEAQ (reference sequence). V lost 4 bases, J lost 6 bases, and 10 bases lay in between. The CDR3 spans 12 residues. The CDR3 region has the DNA TGTGCCAGCAGCTCCATGAGAAGCGAGCAGTACTTC. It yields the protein CASSSMRSEQYF.

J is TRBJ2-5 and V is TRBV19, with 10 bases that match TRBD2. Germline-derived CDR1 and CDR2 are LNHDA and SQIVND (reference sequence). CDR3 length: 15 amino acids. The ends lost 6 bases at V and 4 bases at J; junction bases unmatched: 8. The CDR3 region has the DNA TGTGCCAGTAGCACCACTAGCGGGGCATCAGAGACCCAGTACTTC. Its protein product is CASSTTSGASETQYF. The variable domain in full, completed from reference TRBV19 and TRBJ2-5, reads DGGITQSPKYLFRKEGQNVTLSCEQNLNHDAMYWYRQDPGQGLRLIYYSQIVNDFQKGDIAEGYSVSREKKESFPLTVTSAQKNPTAFYLCASSTTSGASETQYFGPGTRLLVL.

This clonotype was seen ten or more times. CDR3 loop: CASSLEALSNYGYTF. In nucleotides, the CDR3 is TGTGCCAGCAGCTTAGAGGCCCTATCTAACTATGGCTACACCTTC. The V call is TRBV7-8, the J call TRBJ1-2; D gene unclear. CDR1 is SGHVS and CDR2 is FQNEAQ in the germline V gene. With 1 base removed from V and 0 bases from J, the gap between germline ends came to 9 bases. The CDR3 sequence is 15 residues long.

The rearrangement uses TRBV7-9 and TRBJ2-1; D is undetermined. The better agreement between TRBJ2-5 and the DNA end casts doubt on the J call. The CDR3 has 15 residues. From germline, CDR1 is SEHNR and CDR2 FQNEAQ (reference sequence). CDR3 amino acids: CASSEDVPPRWTQYF. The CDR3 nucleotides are TGTGCCAGCAGCGAAGATGTACCTCCCAGGTGGACCCAGTACTTC.

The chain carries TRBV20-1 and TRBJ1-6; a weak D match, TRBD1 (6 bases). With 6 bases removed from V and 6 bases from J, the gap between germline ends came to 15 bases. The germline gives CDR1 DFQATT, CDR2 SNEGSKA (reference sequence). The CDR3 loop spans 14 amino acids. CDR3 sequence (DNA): TGCAGTGCAGGCCTAGGGGGGACTAATTCACCCCTCCACTTT. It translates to CSAGLGGTNSPLHF.

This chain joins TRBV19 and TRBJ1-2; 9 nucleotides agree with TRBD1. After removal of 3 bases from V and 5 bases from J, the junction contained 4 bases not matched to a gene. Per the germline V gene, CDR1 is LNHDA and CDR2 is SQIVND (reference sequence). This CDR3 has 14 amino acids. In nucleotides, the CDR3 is TGTGCCAGTAGTATGGGGGACAGGGCGTATGGCTACACCTTC. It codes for CASSMGDRAYGYTF.

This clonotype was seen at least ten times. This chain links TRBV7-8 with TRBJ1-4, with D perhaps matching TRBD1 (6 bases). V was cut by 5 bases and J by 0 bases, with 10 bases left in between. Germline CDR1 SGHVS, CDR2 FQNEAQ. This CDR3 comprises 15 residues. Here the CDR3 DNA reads TGTGCCAGCAGCAACAGGGATGCAACTAATGAAAAACTGTTTTTT. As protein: CASSNRDATNEKLFF.

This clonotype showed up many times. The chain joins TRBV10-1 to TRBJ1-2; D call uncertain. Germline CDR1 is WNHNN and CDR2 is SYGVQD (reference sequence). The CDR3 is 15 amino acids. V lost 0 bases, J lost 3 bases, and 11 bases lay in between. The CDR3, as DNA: TGCGCCAGCAGTGAGTCGAGAGCTCCATACTATGGCTACACCTTC. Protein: CASSESRAPYYGYTF.

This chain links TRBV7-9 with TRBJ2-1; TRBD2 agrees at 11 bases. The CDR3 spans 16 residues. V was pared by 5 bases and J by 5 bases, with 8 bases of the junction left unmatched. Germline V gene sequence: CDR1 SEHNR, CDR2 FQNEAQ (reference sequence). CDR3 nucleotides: TGTGCCAGCAGCCCCAGACTAGCGGGGAGAAACAATGAGCAGTTCTTC. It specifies CASSPRLAGRNNEQFF.

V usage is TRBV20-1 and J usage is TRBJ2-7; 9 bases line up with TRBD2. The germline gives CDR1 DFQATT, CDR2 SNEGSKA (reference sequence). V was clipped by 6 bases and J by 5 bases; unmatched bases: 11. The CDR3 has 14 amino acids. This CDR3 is CSASFASGANEQYF. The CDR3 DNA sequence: TGCAGTGCAAGCTTTGCTAGCGGGGCAAACGAGCAGTACTTC.

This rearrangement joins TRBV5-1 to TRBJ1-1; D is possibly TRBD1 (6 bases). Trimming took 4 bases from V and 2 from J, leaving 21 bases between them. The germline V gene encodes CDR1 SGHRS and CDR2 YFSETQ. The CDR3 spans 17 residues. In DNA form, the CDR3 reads TGCGCCAGCAGCCCTTTAGAAACGTACAGGGTAAACACTGAAGCTTTCTTT. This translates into CASSPLETYRVNTEAFF.

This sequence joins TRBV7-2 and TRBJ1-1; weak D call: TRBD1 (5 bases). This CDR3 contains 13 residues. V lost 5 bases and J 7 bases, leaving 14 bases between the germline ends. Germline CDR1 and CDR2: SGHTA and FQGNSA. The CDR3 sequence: CASSMRQSLEAFF. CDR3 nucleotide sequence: TGTGCCAGCAGCATGAGACAGTCACTTGAAGCTTTCTTT.

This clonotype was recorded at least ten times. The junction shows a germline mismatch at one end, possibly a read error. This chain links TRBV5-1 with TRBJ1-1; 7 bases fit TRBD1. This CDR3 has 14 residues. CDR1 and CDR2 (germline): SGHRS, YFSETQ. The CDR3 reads CASSLGGQNTEAFF. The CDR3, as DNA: TGTGCCAGCAGTTTAGGGGGCCAGAACACTGAAGCTTTCTTT.

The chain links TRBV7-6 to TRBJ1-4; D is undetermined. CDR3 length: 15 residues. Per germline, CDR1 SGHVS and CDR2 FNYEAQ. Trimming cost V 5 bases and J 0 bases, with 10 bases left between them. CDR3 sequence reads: CASSPSGATNEKLFF. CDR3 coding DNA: TGTGCCAGCAGCCCTTCAGGTGCAACTAATGAAAAACTGTTTTTT.

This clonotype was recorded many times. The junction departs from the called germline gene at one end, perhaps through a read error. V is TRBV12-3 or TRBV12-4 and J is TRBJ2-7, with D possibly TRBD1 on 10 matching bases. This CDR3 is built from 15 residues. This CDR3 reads CASSLAGQGWYEQYF. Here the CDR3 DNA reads TGTGCCAGCAGTCTAGCGGGACAGGGGTGGTACGAGCAGTACTTC.

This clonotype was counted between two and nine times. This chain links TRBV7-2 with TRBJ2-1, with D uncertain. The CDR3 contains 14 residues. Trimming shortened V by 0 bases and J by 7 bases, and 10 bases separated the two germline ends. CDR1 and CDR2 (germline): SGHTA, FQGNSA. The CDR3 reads CASSLAPILNEQFF. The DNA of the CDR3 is TGTGCCAGCAGCTTAGCCCCTATCCTTAATGAGCAGTTCTTC.

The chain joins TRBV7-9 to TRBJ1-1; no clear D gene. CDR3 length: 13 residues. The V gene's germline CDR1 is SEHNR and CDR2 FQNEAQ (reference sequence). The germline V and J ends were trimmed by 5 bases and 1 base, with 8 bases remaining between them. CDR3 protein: CASSNERNTEAFF. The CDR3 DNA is TGTGCCAGCAGCAACGAACGGAACACTGAAGCTTTCTTT.

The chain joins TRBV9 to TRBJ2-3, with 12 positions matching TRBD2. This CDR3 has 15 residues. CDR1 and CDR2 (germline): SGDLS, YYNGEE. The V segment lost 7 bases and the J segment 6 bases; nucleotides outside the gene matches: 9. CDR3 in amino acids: CASSRTSGIVDTQYF. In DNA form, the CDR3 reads TGTGCCAGCTCACGGACTAGCGGGATAGTGGATACGCAGTATTTT.

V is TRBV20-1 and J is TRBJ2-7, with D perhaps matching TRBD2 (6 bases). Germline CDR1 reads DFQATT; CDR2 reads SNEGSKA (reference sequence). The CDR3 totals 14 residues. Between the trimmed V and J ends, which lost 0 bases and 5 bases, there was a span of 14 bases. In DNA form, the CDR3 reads TGCAGTGCTAGAGATTTAGGCAGGGAGGACGAGCAGTACTTC. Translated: CSARDLGREDEQYF.

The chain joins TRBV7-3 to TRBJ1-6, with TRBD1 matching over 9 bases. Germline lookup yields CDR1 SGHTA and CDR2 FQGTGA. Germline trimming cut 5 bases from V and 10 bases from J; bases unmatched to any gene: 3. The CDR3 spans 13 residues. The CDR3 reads CASSRDRESPLHF. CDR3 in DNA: TGTGCCAGCAGCCGGGACAGGGAGTCACCCCTCCACTTT.

CDR3 in amino acids: CAISEPSGATDTQYF. CDR3 bases: TGTGCCATCAGTGAGCCCTCCGGAGCCACAGATACGCAGTATTTT. This chain uses TRBV10-3 with TRBJ2-3; D call uncertain. V was clipped by 2 bases and J by 2 bases, with 11 bases between them. Germline CDR1 is ENHRY and CDR2 is SYGVKD. CDR3 size: 15 residues.

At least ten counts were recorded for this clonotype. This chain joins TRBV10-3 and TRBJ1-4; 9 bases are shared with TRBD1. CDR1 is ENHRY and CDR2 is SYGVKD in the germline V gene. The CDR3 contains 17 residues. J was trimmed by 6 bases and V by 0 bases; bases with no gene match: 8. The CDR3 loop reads CAISESAYRDRDEKLFF. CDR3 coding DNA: TGTGCCATCAGTGAGTCCGCCTACCGGGACAGGGATGAAAAACTGTTTTTT.

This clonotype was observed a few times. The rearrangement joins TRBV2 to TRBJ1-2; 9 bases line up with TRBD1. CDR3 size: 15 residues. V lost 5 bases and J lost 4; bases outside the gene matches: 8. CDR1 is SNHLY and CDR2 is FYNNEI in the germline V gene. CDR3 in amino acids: CASSQQGAQSYGYTF. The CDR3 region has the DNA TGTGCCAGCAGTCAACAGGGGGCGCAGAGCTATGGCTACACCTTC.

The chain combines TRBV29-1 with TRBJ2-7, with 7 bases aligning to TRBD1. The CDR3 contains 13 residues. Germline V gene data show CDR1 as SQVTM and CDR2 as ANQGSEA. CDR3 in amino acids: CSYPYRGSYEQYF. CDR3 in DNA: TGCAGTTATCCGTACAGGGGTTCCTACGAGCAGTACTTC.